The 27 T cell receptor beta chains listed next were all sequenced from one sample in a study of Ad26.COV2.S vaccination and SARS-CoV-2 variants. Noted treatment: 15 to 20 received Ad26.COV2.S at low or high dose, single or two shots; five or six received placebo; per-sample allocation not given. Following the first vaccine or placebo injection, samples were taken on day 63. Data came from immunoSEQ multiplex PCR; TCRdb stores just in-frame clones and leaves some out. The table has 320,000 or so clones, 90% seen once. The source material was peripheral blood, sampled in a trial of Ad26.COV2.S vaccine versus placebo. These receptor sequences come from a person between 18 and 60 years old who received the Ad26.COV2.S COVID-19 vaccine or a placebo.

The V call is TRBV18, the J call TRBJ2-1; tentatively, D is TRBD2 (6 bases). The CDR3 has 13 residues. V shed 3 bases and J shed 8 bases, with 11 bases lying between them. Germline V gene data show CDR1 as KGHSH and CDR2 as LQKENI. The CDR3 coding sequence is TGTGCCAGCTCACCTCCTTCGGGGGATGAGCAGTTCTTC. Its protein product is CASSPPSGDEQFF. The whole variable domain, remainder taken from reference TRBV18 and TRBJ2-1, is NAGVMQNPRHLVRRRGQEARLRCSPMKGHSHVYWYRQLPEEGLKFMVYLQKENIIDESGMPKERFSAEFPKEGPSILRIQQVVRGDSAAYFCASSPPSGDEQFFGPGTRLTVL.

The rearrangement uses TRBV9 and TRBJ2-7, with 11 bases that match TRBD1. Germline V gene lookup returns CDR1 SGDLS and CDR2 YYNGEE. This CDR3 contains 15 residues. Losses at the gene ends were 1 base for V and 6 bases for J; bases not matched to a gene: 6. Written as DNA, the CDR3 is TGTGCCAGCAGCGTAACCGGGACAGGGGGGGCCGAGCAGTACTTC. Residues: CASSVTGTGGAEQYF.

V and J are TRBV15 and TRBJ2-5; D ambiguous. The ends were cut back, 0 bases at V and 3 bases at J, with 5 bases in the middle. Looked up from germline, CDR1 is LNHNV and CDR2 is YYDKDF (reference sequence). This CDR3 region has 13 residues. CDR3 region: CATSRDLEETQYF. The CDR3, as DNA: TGTGCCACCAGCAGAGATTTGGAAGAGACCCAGTACTTC.

CDR3 in amino acids: CSGTGEETEAFF. CDR3 nucleotide sequence: TGCAGCGGGACAGGGGAGGAAACTGAAGCTTTCTTT. This chain links TRBV29-1 with TRBJ1-1; TRBD1 agrees at 9 bases. There are 12 residues in the CDR3. CDR1 SQVTM and CDR2 ANQGSEA come from the germline V gene. V shed 7 bases and J 5 bases; nucleotides not matched to a gene: 5. The complete variable domain, with remaining parts taken from reference TRBV29-1 and TRBJ1-1, reads SAVISQKPSRDICQRGTSLTIQCQVDSQVTMMFWYRQQPGQSLTLIATANQGSEATYESGFVIDKFPISRPNLTFSTLTVSNMSPEDSSIYLCSGTGEETEAFFGQGTRLTVV.

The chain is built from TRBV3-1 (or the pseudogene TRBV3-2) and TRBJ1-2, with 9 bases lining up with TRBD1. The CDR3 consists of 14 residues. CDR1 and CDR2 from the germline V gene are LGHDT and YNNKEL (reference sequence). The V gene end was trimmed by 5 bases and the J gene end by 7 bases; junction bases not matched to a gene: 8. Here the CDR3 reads CASSDRGYQGGYTF. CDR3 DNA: TGTGCCAGCAGCGACAGGGGGTACCAGGGTGGCTACACCTTC.

CDR3 DNA: TGTGCCAGCAGCTTGAACGGGGGGATCTCTGAAGCTTTCTTT. Translating gives CASSLNGGISEAFF. V is TRBV7-2 and J is TRBJ1-1; TRBD1 might be the D (5 bases). Trimming removed 3 bases at V and 6 bases at J, with 14 bases between. The V gene's germline CDR1 is SGHTA and CDR2 FQGNSA. This CDR3 contains 14 residues.

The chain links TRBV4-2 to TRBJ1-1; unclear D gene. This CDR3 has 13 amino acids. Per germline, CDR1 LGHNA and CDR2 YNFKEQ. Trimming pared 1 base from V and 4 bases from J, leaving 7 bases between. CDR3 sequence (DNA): TGTGCCAGCAGCCAAGCGTACGGCACTGAAGCTTTCTTT. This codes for CASSQAYGTEAFF.

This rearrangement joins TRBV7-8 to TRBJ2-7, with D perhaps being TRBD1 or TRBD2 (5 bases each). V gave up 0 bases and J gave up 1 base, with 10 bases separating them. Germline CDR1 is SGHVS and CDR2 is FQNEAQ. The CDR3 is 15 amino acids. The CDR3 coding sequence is TGTGCCAGCAGCTTAGCATACGGGGCATCCTACGAGCAGTACTTC. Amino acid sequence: CASSLAYGASYEQYF.

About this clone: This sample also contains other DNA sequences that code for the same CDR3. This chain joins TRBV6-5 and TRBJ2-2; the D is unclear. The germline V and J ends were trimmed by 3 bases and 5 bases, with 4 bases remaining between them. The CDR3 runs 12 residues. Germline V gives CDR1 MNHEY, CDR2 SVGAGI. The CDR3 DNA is TGTGCCAGCAGTTATGGTACCGGGGAGCTGTTTTTT. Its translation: CASSYGTGELFF.

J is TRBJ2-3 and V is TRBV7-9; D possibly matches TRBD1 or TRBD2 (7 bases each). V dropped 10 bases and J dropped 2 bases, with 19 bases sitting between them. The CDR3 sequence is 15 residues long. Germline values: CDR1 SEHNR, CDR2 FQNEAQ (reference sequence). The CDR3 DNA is TGTGCCACCCAGGGGGGGACAGCATCCACAGATACGCAGTATTTT. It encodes CATQGGTASTDTQYF.

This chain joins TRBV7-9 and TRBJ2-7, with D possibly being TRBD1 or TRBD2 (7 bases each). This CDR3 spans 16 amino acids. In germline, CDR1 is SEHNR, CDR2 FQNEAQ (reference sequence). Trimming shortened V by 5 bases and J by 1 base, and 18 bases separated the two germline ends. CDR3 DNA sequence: TGTGCCAGCAGCGGAGAAGCGGGACAGTTTTCCTACGAGCAGTACTTC. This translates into CASSGEAGQFSYEQYF.

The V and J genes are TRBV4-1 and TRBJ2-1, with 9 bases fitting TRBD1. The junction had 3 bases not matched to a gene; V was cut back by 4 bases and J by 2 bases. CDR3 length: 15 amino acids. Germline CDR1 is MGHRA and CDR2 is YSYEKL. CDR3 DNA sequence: TGCGCCAGCAGCCTTTGGGACAGGGCCTACAATGAGCAGTTCTTC. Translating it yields CASSLWDRAYNEQFF.

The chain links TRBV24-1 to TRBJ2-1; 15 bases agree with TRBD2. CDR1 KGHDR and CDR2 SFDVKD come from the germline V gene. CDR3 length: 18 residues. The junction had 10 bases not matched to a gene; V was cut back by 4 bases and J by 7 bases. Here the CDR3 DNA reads TGTGCCACCAGTGACCGTCCCGGGACTAGCGGGGGGACTAATGAGCAGTTCTTC. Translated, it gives CATSDRPGTSGGTNEQFF.

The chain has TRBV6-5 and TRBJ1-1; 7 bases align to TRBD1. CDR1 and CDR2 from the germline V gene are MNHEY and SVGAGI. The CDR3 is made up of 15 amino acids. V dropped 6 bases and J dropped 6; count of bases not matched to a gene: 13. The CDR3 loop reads CASSYHTGAGAEAFF. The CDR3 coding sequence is TGTGCCAGCAGCTACCATACAGGGGCCGGGGCTGAAGCTTTCTTT.

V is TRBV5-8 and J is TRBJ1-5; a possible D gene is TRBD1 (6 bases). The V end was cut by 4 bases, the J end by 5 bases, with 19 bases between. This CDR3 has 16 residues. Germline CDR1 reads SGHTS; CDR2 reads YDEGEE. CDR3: CASSVDPGTIHQPQHF. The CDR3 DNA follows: TGTGCCAGCAGCGTAGATCCCGGGACAATTCATCAGCCCCAGCATTTT.

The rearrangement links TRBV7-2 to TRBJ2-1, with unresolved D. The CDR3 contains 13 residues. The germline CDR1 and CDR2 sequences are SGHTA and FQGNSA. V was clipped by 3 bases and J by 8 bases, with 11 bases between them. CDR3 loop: CASSFWSSDEQFF. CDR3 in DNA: TGTGCCAGCAGCTTCTGGTCCAGCGATGAGCAGTTCTTC.

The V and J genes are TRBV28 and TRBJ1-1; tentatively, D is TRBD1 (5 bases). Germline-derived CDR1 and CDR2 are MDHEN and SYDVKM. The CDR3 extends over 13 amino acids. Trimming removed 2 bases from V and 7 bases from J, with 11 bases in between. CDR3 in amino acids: CASSLGGGLEAFF. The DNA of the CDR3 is TGTGCCAGCAGTTTAGGGGGAGGGCTTGAAGCTTTCTTT.

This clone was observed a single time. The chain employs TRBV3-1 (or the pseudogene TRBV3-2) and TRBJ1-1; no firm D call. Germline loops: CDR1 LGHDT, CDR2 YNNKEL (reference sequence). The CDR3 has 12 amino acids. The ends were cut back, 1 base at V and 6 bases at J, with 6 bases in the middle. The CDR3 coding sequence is TGTGCCAGCAGCCAAGGTACCCCTGAAGCTTTCTTT. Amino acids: CASSQGTPEAFF.

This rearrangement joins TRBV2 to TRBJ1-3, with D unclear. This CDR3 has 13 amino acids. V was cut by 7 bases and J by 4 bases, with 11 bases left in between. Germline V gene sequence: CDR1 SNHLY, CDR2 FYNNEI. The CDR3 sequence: CASIRGTGNTIYF. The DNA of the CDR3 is TGTGCCAGCATACGGGGTACCGGAAACACCATATATTTT.

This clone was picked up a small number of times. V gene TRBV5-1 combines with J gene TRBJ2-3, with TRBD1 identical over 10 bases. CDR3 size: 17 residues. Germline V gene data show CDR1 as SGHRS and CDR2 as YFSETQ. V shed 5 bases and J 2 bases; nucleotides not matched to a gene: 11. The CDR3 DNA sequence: TGCGCCAGCAGTCAAAGGACAGGGGGGATTCTCACAGATACGCAGTATTTT. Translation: CASSQRTGGILTDTQYF.

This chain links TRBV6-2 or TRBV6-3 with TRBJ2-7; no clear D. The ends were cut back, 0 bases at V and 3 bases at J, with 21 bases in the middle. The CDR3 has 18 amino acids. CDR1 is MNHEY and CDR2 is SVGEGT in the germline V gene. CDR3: CASSYSGPDRVLNYEQYF. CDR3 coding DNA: TGTGCCAGCAGTTACTCGGGTCCCGACCGGGTCCTAAACTACGAGCAGTACTTC.

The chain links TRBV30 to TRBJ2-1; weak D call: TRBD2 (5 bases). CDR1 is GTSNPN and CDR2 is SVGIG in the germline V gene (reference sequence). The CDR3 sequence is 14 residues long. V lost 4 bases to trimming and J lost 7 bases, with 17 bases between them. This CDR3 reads CAWKRVGVRNEQFF. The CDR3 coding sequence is TGTGCCTGGAAACGGGTGGGAGTTAGGAATGAGCAGTTCTTC. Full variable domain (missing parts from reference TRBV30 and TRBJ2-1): SQTIHQWPATLVQPVGSPLSLECTVEGTSNPNLYWYRQAAGRGLQLLFYSVGIGQISSEVPQNLSASRPQDRQFILSSKKLLLSDSGFYLCAWKRVGVRNEQFFGPGTRLTVL.

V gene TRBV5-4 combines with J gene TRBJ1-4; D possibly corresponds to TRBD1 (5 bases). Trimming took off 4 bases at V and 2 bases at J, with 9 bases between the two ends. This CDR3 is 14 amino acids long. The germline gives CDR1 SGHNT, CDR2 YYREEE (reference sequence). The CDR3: CASSPGGTNEKLFF. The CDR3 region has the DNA TGTGCCAGCAGCCCTGGGGGGACTAATGAAAAACTGTTTTTT.

This CDR3 reads CASSQDRGDYNEQFF. The CDR3 bases are TGTGCCAGCTCACAGGACAGGGGGGACTACAATGAGCAGTTCTTC. The chain employs TRBV18 and TRBJ2-1; 10 nucleotides agree with TRBD1. Germline values: CDR1 KGHSH, CDR2 LQKENI. V shed 4 bases and J 3 bases; nucleotides not matched to a gene: 3. CDR3 length: 15 amino acids.

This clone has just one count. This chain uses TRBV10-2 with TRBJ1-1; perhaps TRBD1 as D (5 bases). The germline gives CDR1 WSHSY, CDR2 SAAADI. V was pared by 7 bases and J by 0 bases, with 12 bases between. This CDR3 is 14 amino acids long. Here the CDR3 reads CASKRGSMNTEAFF. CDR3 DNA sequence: TGCGCCAGCAAAAGGGGAAGTATGAACACTGAAGCTTTCTTT.

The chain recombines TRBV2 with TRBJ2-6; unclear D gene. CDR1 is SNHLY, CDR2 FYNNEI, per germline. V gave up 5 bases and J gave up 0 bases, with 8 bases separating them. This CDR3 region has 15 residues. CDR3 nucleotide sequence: TGTGCCAGCAGTCCCCTAACCTCTGGGGCCAACGTCCTGACTTTC. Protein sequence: CASSPLTSGANVLTF. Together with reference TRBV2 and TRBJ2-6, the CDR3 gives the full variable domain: EPEVTQTPSHQVTQMGQEVILRCVPISNHLYFYWYRQILGQKVEFLVSFYNNEISEKSEIFDDQFSVERPDGSNFTLKIRSTKLEDSAMYFCASSPLTSGANVLTFGAGSRLTVL.

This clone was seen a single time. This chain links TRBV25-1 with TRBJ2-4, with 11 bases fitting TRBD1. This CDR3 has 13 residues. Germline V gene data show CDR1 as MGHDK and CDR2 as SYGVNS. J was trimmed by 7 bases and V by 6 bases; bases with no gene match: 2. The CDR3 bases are TGTGCCAGCAGGGACAGGGGGCACAACATTCAGTACTTC. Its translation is CASRDRGHNIQYF.